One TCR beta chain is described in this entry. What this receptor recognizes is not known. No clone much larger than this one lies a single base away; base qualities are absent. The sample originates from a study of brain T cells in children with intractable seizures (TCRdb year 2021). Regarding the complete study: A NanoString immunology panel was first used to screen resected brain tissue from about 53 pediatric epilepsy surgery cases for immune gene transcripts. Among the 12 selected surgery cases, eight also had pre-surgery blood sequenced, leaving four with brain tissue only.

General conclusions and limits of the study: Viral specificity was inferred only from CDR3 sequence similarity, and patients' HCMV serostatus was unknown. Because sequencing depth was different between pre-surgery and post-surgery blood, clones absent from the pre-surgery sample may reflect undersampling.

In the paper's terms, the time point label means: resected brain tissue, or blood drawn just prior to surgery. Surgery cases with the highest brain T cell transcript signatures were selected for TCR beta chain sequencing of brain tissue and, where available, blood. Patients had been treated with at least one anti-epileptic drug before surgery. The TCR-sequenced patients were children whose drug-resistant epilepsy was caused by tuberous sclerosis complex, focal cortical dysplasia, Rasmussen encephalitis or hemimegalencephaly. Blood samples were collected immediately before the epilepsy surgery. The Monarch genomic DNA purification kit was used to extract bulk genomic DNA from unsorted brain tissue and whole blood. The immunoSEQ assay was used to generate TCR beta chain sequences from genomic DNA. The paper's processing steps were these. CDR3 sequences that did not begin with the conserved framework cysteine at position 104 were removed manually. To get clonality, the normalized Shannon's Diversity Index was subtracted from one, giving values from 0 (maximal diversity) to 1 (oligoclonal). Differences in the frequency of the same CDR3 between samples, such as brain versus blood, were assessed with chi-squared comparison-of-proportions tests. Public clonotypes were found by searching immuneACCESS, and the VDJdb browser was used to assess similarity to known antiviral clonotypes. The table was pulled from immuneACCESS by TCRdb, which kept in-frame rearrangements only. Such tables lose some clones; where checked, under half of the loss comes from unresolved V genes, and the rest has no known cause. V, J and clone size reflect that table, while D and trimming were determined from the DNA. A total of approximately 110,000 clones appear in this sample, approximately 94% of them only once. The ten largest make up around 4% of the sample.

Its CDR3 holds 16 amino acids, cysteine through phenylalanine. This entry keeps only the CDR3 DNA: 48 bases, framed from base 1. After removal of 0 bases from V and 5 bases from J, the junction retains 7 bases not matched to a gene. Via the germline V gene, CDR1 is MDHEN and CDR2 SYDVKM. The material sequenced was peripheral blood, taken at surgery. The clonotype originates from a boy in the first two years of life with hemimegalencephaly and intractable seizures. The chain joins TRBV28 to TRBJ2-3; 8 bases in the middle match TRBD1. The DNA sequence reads TGTGCCAGCAGTTTATGGGGCAGGGGGCTGGTAGATACGCAGTATTTT. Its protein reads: CASSLWGRGLVDTQYF.